Each of the 24 T cell receptor beta chains below was sequenced from the same sample in a study of identical twins. From the 5' RACE reads, TCRdb called clonotypes with MiXCR, one entry per CDR3 protein. Seen here are some 250,000 distinct CDR3 sequences, roughly an eighth observed once, and the top ten hold 4%. The same specimen was also included in a second study, on yellow fever vaccine responses in identical twins.

Sequencing was carried out using memory (CD45RO+) T cells sorted from blood. The receptors were sampled from a woman between 18 and 29 years old in good health.

V and J are TRBV24-1 and TRBJ1-2; 9 nucleotides line up with TRBD1. Trimming removed 7 bases from V and 8 bases from J; junction bases left unmatched: 7. Germline loops: CDR1 KGHDR, CDR2 SFDVKD. The CDR3 has 13 amino acids. This chain's CDR3 is CATRPTGGEGYTF. In DNA form, the CDR3 reads TGTGCCACCAGGCCGACAGGGGGAGAAGGCTACACCTTC.

This clonotype has just a few counts. The chain uses TRBV27 and TRBJ2-3; D is unclear. Germline CDR1 reads MNHEY; CDR2 reads SMNVEV (reference sequence). V dropped 7 bases and J dropped 0 bases, with 11 bases sitting between them. The CDR3 totals 14 residues. In DNA, the CDR3 is TGTGCCAGCACCTTGCGGCTTAGCACAGATACGCAGTATTTT. Translation gives CASTLRLSTDTQYF.

For the CDR3, the DNA is TGCGCCAGCAGCTCGGGACTAGCGTTTGGGAATGAGCAGTTCTTC. Protein: CASSSGLAFGNEQFF. The rearrangement uses TRBV5-1 and TRBJ2-1; TRBD2 matches at 10 bases. V trimming: 3 bases; J trimming: 7 bases; junction bases outside the gene matches: 7. The CDR3 spans 15 residues. Germline loops: CDR1 SGHRS, CDR2 YFSETQ.

Ten or more counts support this clonotype. J is TRBJ1-5 and V is TRBV6-2 or TRBV6-3; no clear D. Germline V CDR1 and CDR2: MNHEY, SVGEGT. This CDR3 has 12 amino acids. V gave up 6 bases and J gave up 6 bases, with 9 bases separating them. DNA of the CDR3: TGTGCCAGCAGACCCGACGGTCAGCCCCAGCATTTT. Its translation is CASRPDGQPQHF.

This clonotype was detected many times. V and J are TRBV4-3 and TRBJ2-2; 12 nucleotides agree with TRBD1. Germline trimming cut 5 bases from V and 4 bases from J; bases unmatched to any gene: 2. The length of the CDR3 is 15 residues. CDR1 is LGHNA, CDR2 YSLEER, per germline. CDR3 protein: CASSGGQGATGELFF. The CDR3 DNA reads TGCGCCAGCAGCGGGGGACAGGGGGCCACCGGGGAGCTGTTTTTT.

This clonotype has more than one count but fewer than ten. The chain recombines TRBV6-5 with TRBJ2-1; maybe TRBD2 (6 bases). Looked up from germline, CDR1 is MNHEY and CDR2 is SVGAGI. The V and J ends lost 2 bases and 9 bases respectively, with 11 bases between them. CDR3 size: 13 residues. The chain's CDR3 is CASSYRTGGEQFF. CDR3 in DNA: TGTGCCAGCAGTTACCGGACCGGGGGTGAGCAGTTCTTC.

At least ten counts were recorded for this clonotype. This chain links TRBV5-1 with TRBJ1-5; no clear D. V lost 0 bases, J lost 7 bases, and 14 bases lay in between. The CDR3 is 15 amino acids. Germline V lookup: CDR1 SGHRS, CDR2 YFSETQ. The CDR3 reads CASSLDMGSGQPQHF. The CDR3, as DNA: TGCGCCAGCAGCTTGGATATGGGCAGCGGGCAGCCCCAGCATTTT. Complete variable domain (other parts from reference TRBV5-1 and TRBJ1-5): KAGVTQTPRYLIKTRGQQVTLSCSPISGHRSVSWYQQTPGQGLQFLFEYFSETQRNKGNFPGRFSGRQFSNSRSEMNVSTLELGDSALYLCASSLDMGSGQPQHFGDGTRLSIL.

Only a few counts were recorded for this clonotype. The gene calls are TRBV20-1 and TRBJ2-1; D is perhaps TRBD2 (6 bases). Germline assignment: CDR1 DFQATT and CDR2 SNEGSKA (reference sequence). This CDR3 is built from 17 residues. V dropped 1 base and J dropped 1 base, with 17 bases sitting between them. CDR3 in amino acids: CSARGGRGLRSYNEQFF. The CDR3 nucleotides are TGCAGTGCTAGAGGGGGTCGGGGGTTGAGGTCCTACAATGAGCAGTTCTTC.

This sequence joins TRBV24-1 and TRBJ2-5; TRBD1 matches at 8 bases. The germline gives CDR1 KGHDR, CDR2 SFDVKD. The CDR3 contains 14 residues. The J segment lost 5 bases and the V segment lost 4 bases, leaving 5 bases of the junction unmatched. CDR3 amino acids: CATSEAGTGETQYF. CDR3 bases: TGTGCCACCAGTGAGGCCGGGACAGGCGAGACCCAGTACTTC.

This clonotype has more than one count but fewer than ten. The rearrangement joins TRBV5-5 to TRBJ2-5; 9 nucleotides match TRBD1. Trimming took 0 bases from V and 7 from J; bases not matched to a gene: 7. Looked up from germline, CDR1 is SGHKS and CDR2 is YYEKEE (reference sequence). The CDR3 has 15 residues. CDR3 sequence reads: CASSLGGRDRVTQYF. The CDR3, as DNA: TGTGCCAGCAGCTTGGGGGGTCGGGACAGGGTGACCCAGTACTTC.

The chain combines TRBV7-2 with TRBJ2-5, with D perhaps assigned TRBD1 or TRBD2 (6 bases each). The CDR3 is 16 residues long. CDR1 and CDR2 (germline): SGHTA, FQGNSA. V was cut by 3 bases and J by 2 bases, with 16 bases left in between. The CDR3 is CASSFRGARGQETQYF. Here the CDR3 DNA reads TGTGCCAGCAGCTTTAGGGGGGCTAGGGGGCAAGAGACCCAGTACTTC. Based on the CDR3 plus reference TRBV7-2 and TRBJ2-5, the full variable domain is GAGVSQSPSNKVTEKGKDVELRCDPISGHTALYWYRQSLGQGLEFLIYFQGNSAPDKSGLPSDRFSAERTGGSVSTLTIQRTQQEDSAVYLCASSFRGARGQETQYFGPGTRLLVL.

The sample holds a few counts of this clonotype. The rearrangement links TRBV20-1 to TRBJ2-3; 10 bases map to TRBD2. Trimming at V came to 6 bases and at J to 5 bases, leaving 8 bases not matched to a gene. Germline V lookup: CDR1 DFQATT, CDR2 SNEGSKA (reference sequence). CDR3 length: 14 amino acids. The CDR3 protein is CSARPGLARDTQYF. DNA of the CDR3: TGCAGTGCAAGACCGGGACTAGCGAGAGATACGCAGTATTTT.

This clonotype was observed many times. V and J are TRBV12-3 or TRBV12-4 and TRBJ2-2; D unresolved. V lost 11 bases to trimming and J lost 7 bases, with 14 bases between them. The CDR3 runs 12 residues. CDR3 protein: CAVRAKLGELFF. In DNA, the CDR3 is TGTGCCGTAAGGGCCAAACTCGGGGAGCTGTTTTTT.

This clonotype has just a few counts. V gene TRBV27 combines with J gene TRBJ2-2, with D uncertain. The CDR3 has 15 amino acids. Trimming took 2 bases from V and 0 from J, leaving 7 bases between them. Germline CDR1 reads MNHEY; CDR2 reads SMNVEV (reference sequence). CDR3 sequence (DNA): TGTGCCAGCAGTTTAGCCAGACCGAACACCGGGGAGCTGTTTTTT. Translating it yields CASSLARPNTGELFF.

This clonotype appeared many times. The chain couples TRBV5-1 to TRBJ2-5; no clear D gene. The CDR3 has 14 residues. CDR1 is SGHRS, CDR2 YFSETQ, per germline. V was trimmed by 4 bases and J by 2 bases, leaving 12 bases between them. The CDR3 region has the DNA TGCGCCAGCAGCATCTCTGGCTATCAAGAGACCCAGTACTTC. Protein sequence: CASSISGYQETQYF.

This clonotype showed up many times. The V call is TRBV6-2 or TRBV6-3, the J call TRBJ2-1, with TRBD2 matching over 13 bases. J was trimmed by 6 bases and V by 4 bases; bases with no gene match: 12. The germline V gene has CDR1 MNHEY and CDR2 SVGEGT. The CDR3 is made up of 18 amino acids. CDR3 protein: CASSSGLAGSSRGNEQFF. The CDR3 nucleotides are TGTGCCAGCAGTTCGGGACTAGCGGGGTCGAGTAGGGGCAATGAGCAGTTCTTC.

This clonotype turned up a few times. CDR3 in amino acids: CASSPGGGPEQYF. The CDR3 nucleotides are TGTGCCAGCAGTCCGGGGGGGGGTCCCGAGCAGTACTTC. The J gene is TRBJ2-7, the V gene TRBV6-6, with TRBD2 matching 8 bases. V shed 5 bases, J shed 6 bases, and the junction held 6 bases outside the gene matches. The CDR3 covers 13 residues. Germline loops: CDR1 MNHNY, CDR2 SVGAGI (reference sequence).

This clonotype was seen at least ten times. This chain uses TRBV11-2 with TRBJ2-2; D may be TRBD1 (6 bases). Trimming removed 6 bases from V and 5 bases from J, with 19 bases in between. There are 16 residues in the CDR3. From germline, CDR1 is SGHAT and CDR2 FQNNGV. The CDR3 reads CASRDSGGVKTGELFF. The CDR3 nucleotides read TGTGCCAGCAGGGACTCTGGGGGCGTAAAAACCGGGGAGCTGTTTTTT.

This clonotype has just a few counts. The chain has TRBV27 and TRBJ2-1; 7 nucleotides agree with TRBD2. Trimming cost V 6 bases and J 0 bases; bases outside gene matches: 8. This CDR3 spans 16 amino acids. Per germline, CDR1 MNHEY and CDR2 SMNVEV (reference sequence). As DNA, the CDR3 is TGTGCCAGCAGCCCATCGGCTAGCGGCTCCTACAATGAGCAGTTCTTC. This translates into CASSPSASGSYNEQFF.

This clonotype was detected many times. The chain has TRBV6-5 and TRBJ2-2, with TRBD1 identical over 7 bases. The J segment lost 0 bases and the V segment lost 5 bases, leaving 3 bases of the junction unmatched. The germline V gene encodes CDR1 MNHEY and CDR2 SVGAGI. There are 15 residues in the CDR3. CDR3 nucleotides: TGTGCCAGCAGTCAACAGGGGCCGAACACCGGGGAGCTGTTTTTT. The encoded protein is CASSQQGPNTGELFF.

This clonotype came up many times. This chain joins TRBV6-2 or TRBV6-3 and TRBJ2-3; no clear D gene. Germline CDR1 MNHEY, CDR2 SVGEGT. Trimming took 5 bases from V and 8 from J, leaving 11 bases between them. There are 12 residues in the CDR3. CDR3 loop: CASSVKVTTQYF. CDR3 DNA sequence: TGTGCCAGCAGTGTCAAGGTCACTACGCAGTATTTT.

This clonotype has more than one count but fewer than ten. This rearrangement joins TRBV14 to TRBJ2-1; 10 bases agree with TRBD2. Unmatched junction bases numbered 14, after V lost 4 bases and J lost 8 bases. The CDR3 has 17 residues. CDR1 is SGHDN and CDR2 is FVKESK in the germline V gene. CDR3 nucleotides: TGTGCCAGCAGCCCCCCTCGAATAGCGGGGGGAGTCGATGAGCAGTTCTTC. It translates to CASSPPRIAGGVDEQFF.

This clonotype was counted at least ten times. The V gene is TRBV24-1, the J gene TRBJ2-7; no firm D call. Germline values: CDR1 KGHDR, CDR2 SFDVKD. V gave up 0 bases and J gave up 6 bases, with 2 bases separating them. The CDR3 extends over 11 amino acids. Written as DNA, the CDR3 is TGTGCCACCAGTGATTTGATCGAGCAGTACTTC. It translates to CATSDLIEQYF.

The CDR3 sequence is CASSPLPGLAGGISYNEQFF. CDR3 nucleotide sequence: TGCGCCAGCAGCCCCCTGCCGGGACTAGCGGGGGGAATTTCGTACAATGAGCAGTTCTTC. This chain joins TRBV5-1 and TRBJ2-1, with 15 bases matching TRBD2. From germline, CDR1 is SGHRS and CDR2 YFSETQ. The CDR3 is made up of 20 amino acids. V shed 4 bases, J shed 4 bases, and the junction held 15 bases outside the gene matches.